This passage covers 9 T cell receptor beta chains from one sample sequenced in a study of shared clonotypes between healthy human individuals. Libraries were prepared by immunoSEQ multiplex PCR; TCRdb keeps only in-frame clonotypes and omits some of them. The table includes fewer than 1.8 million clones, just under 99% detected once. The source material was naive CD4+ T cells sorted from blood. Regarding subset: CD45RA+ positively selected. These receptors were collected from a man aged 25-45 years in good health.

The chain has TRBV10-1 and TRBJ2-5; the match to TRBD1 covers 7 bases. The CDR3 totals 16 residues. J gave up 5 bases and V 1 base, and 10 bases lay outside the gene matches. Germline V gives CDR1 WNHNN, CDR2 SYGVQD (reference sequence). The CDR3: CASSELDRQGWETQYF. The CDR3 DNA follows: TGCGCCAGCAGTGAGTTGGATAGACAGGGATGGGAGACCCAGTACTTC.

This sequence joins TRBV19 and TRBJ2-7, with D perhaps TRBD1 or TRBD2 (5 bases each). This CDR3 comprises 11 residues. Germline assignment: CDR1 LNHDA and CDR2 SQIVND (reference sequence). V lost 10 bases, J lost 6 bases, and 13 bases lay in between. The chain's CDR3 is CATRASGEQYF. As DNA, the CDR3 is TGTGCCACCAGGGCCAGCGGCGAGCAGTACTTC.

Regarding this clone: This sample includes further DNA sequences coding for the same CDR3. This chain uses TRBV15 with TRBJ1-3, with no clear D. CDR1 and CDR2 from the germline V gene are LNHNV and YYDKDF (reference sequence). The CDR3 covers 12 residues. V lost 0 bases to trimming and J lost 4 bases, with 1 base between them. The CDR3 DNA reads as TGTGCCACCAGCAGAGAAGGAAACACCATATATTTT. Translating it yields CATSREGNTIYF.

The chain links TRBV28 to TRBJ2-1; TRBD2 matches 15 bases. This CDR3 is 15 amino acids long. V shed 6 bases, J shed 8 bases, and the junction held 5 bases outside the gene matches. In germline, CDR1 is MDHEN, CDR2 SYDVKM. CDR3 loop: CASSDGTSGRYEQFF. The CDR3 DNA sequence: TGTGCCAGCAGCGACGGGACTAGCGGGAGGTATGAGCAGTTCTTC.

The genes are TRBV28 and TRBJ2-7; no firm D call. The CDR3 totals 13 residues. V was clipped by 5 bases and J by 3 bases, with 11 bases between them. CDR1 and CDR2 (germline): MDHEN, SYDVKM. CDR3: CASSPPPFYEQYF. Written as DNA, the CDR3 is TGTGCCAGCAGTCCTCCTCCGTTCTACGAGCAGTACTTC.

The chain uses TRBV5-1 and TRBJ2-1; TRBD2 matches at 8 bases. Per germline, CDR1 SGHRS and CDR2 YFSETQ. The CDR3 spans 16 residues. J gave up 7 bases and V 0 bases, and 9 bases lay outside the gene matches. The CDR3 DNA follows: TGCGCCAGCAGCTTGGTTCCCAGCGGGAGTTTTAATGAGCAGTTCTTC. Translation gives CASSLVPSGSFNEQFF.

CDR3 DNA sequence: TGTGCCAGCAGTTTATTGGGACATGACTACGAGCAGTACTTC. Its protein product is CASSLLGHDYEQYF. V and J are TRBV28 and TRBJ2-7, with a tentative D call TRBD1 (6 bases). The CDR3 runs to 14 residues. Trimming removed 1 base from V and 3 bases from J, with 10 bases in between. Germline CDR1 is MDHEN and CDR2 is SYDVKM.

This chain connects TRBV6-8 to TRBJ1-4; D not resolved. V was trimmed by 2 bases and J by 11 bases, leaving 3 bases between them. This CDR3 spans 10 amino acids. In germline, CDR1 is MNHGY, CDR2 SAAAGT. CDR3 sequence: CASSYDKLFF. Written as DNA, the CDR3 is TGTGCCAGCAGTTACGACAAACTGTTTTTT.

In DNA, the CDR3 is TGTGCCACCAGCAGCTCGATCTACGAGCAGTACTTC. Translated, it gives CATSSSIYEQYF. The chain recombines TRBV15 with TRBJ2-7, with D hard to call. The CDR3 runs to 12 residues. The ends were cut back, 3 bases at V and 3 bases at J, with 6 bases in the middle. Per germline, CDR1 LNHNV and CDR2 YYDKDF (reference sequence).